Following are 13 T cell receptor beta chains from one sample sequenced in a study of OX40 agonist ivuxolimab in advanced cancers. The assay was immunoSEQ multiplex PCR, and TCRdb's table has in-frame clones only and misses some. The repertoire holds about 36,000 clones, with around two thirds as singletons. The sequencing here drew on CD4+ or CD8+ T cells sorted from blood, taken in a trial of the OX40 agonist ivuxolimab. The receptors stem from an adult with an advanced solid tumor such as melanoma, head and neck, liver or kidney cancer.

This chain uses TRBV25-1 with TRBJ1-5; the match to TRBD1 covers 10 bases. V trimming: 6 bases; J trimming: 4 bases; junction bases outside the gene matches: 3. The CDR3 has 14 amino acids. Germline V gene sequence: CDR1 MGHDK, CDR2 SYGVNS. The CDR3 protein is CASSGDRGNQPQHF. The CDR3 DNA reads TGTGCCAGCAGCGGGGACAGGGGTAATCAGCCCCAGCATTTT.

V gene TRBV7-8 combines with J gene TRBJ2-1, with 10 bases lining up with TRBD2. The J segment lost 2 bases and the V segment lost 5 bases, leaving 9 bases of the junction unmatched. This CDR3 is built from 17 residues. Germline assignment: CDR1 SGHVS and CDR2 FQNEAQ. The CDR3 here is CASSEKRGGFTYNEQFF. The CDR3 nucleotides read TGTGCCAGCAGCGAGAAGCGGGGGGGGTTTACCTACAATGAGCAGTTCTTC.

This clone appeared a single time. J is TRBJ2-7 and V is TRBV5-4; TRBD2 agrees at 7 bases. This CDR3 has 16 residues. The V and J ends lost 4 bases and 0 bases, in that order; junction bases with no gene match: 10. Looked up from germline, CDR1 is SGHNT and CDR2 is YYREEE (reference sequence). As DNA, the CDR3 is TGTGCCAGCAGCGGCGGGGGACCGACGGCCTCCTACGAGCAGTACTTC. Protein sequence: CASSGGGPTASYEQYF. Looking up the rest from reference TRBV5-4 and TRBJ2-7 gives the full variable domain: ETGVTQSPTHLIKTRGQQVTLRCSSQSGHNTVSWYQQALGQGPQFIFQYYREEENGRGNFPPRFSGLQFPNYSSELNVNALELDDSALYLCASSGGGPTASYEQYFGPGTRLTVT.

The chain recombines TRBV29-1 with TRBJ1-1; 10 bases are shared with TRBD1. Per germline, CDR1 SQVTM and CDR2 ANQGSEA. With 7 bases clipped from V and 7 bases from J, the junction kept 12 bases outside the gene matches. This CDR3 has 14 residues. In nucleotides, the CDR3 is TGCAGCGCCCCCGGGACAGGGGACGGTGGTGAAGCTTTCTTT. Translating it yields CSAPGTGDGGEAFF. Combining the CDR3 with reference TRBV29-1 and TRBJ1-1 gives the whole variable domain SAVISQKPSRDICQRGTSLTIQCQVDSQVTMMFWYRQQPGQSLTLIATANQGSEATYESGFVIDKFPISRPNLTFSTLTVSNMSPEDSSIYLCSAPGTGDGGEAFFGQGTRLTVV.

There are a few counts of this clone. This chain connects TRBV9 to TRBJ1-1; weak D call: TRBD1 (5 bases). Per the germline V gene, CDR1 is SGDLS and CDR2 is YYNGEE. This CDR3 contains 15 residues. V shed 3 bases and J shed 4 bases, with 16 bases lying between them. This CDR3 reads CASSAPGREATEAFF. The CDR3 DNA follows: TGTGCCAGCAGCGCCCCTGGCAGGGAGGCCACTGAAGCTTTCTTT. The variable domain in full, with the rest retrieved from reference TRBV9 and TRBJ1-1, is DSGVTQTPKHLITATGQRVTLRCSPRSGDLSVYWYQQSLDQGLQFLIQYYNGEERAKGNILERFSAQQFPDLHSELNLSSLELGDSALYFCASSAPGREATEAFFGQGTRLTVV.

V and J are TRBV7-9 and TRBJ1-6, with a weak D call TRBD1 (6 bases). V was cut by 5 bases and J by 10 bases, with 15 bases left in between. The CDR3 extends over 14 amino acids. Germline-derived CDR1 and CDR2 are SEHNR and FQNEAQ (reference sequence). CDR3 in amino acids: CASSLGQSRSPLHF. DNA for the CDR3: TGTGCCAGCAGCCTGGGACAATCGCGATCACCCCTCCACTTT.

The chain has TRBV5-4 and TRBJ1-6; D remains unclear. CDR1 and CDR2 (germline): SGHNT, YYREEE (reference sequence). This CDR3 region has 13 residues. The V gene lost 2 bases and the J gene lost 10 bases, with 10 bases spanning the gap. The CDR3 protein is CASSFKDISPLHF. CDR3 nucleotides: TGTGCCAGCAGCTTCAAGGATATCTCACCCCTCCACTTT.

V gene TRBV25-1 combines with J gene TRBJ2-3; D gene ambiguous. CDR3 length equals 15 residues. Trimming took off 4 bases at V and 2 bases at J, with 13 bases between the two ends. Germline loops: CDR1 MGHDK, CDR2 SYGVNS. The CDR3 reads CASSGRDPYTDTQYF. CDR3 bases: TGTGCCAGCAGTGGGAGAGACCCTTACACAGATACGCAGTATTTT. The full variable domain, its missing parts supplied by reference TRBV25-1 and TRBJ2-3, is EADIYQTPRYLVIGTGKKITLECSQTMGHDKMYWYQQDPGMELHLIHYSYGVNSTEKGDLSSESTVSRIRTEHFPLTLESARPSHTSQYLCASSGRDPYTDTQYFGPGTRLTVL.

This chain connects TRBV4-1 to TRBJ2-5; D uncertain. The germline V gene encodes CDR1 MGHRA and CDR2 YSYEKL. V lost 1 base, J lost 2 bases, and 8 bases lay in between. The length of the CDR3 is 14 residues. CDR3 coding DNA: TGCGCCAGCAGCCAAGTCCAGATTCAAGAGACCCAGTACTTC. It yields the protein CASSQVQIQETQYF.

The chain joins TRBV28 to TRBJ1-1; a weak D match, TRBD1 (5 bases). The V end lost 2 bases, the J end lost 4 bases, and 14 bases lay between the germline ends. Germline CDR1 reads MDHEN; CDR2 reads SYDVKM. This CDR3 has 15 amino acids. The CDR3 nucleotides read TGTGCCAGCAGTTTAGGTCTGGGGGGGATCACTGAAGCTTTCTTT. This encodes CASSLGLGGITEAFF.

The chain carries TRBV7-7 and TRBJ2-5; D is ambiguous. The germline V and J ends were trimmed by 7 bases and 5 bases, with 20 bases remaining between them. The CDR3 contains 15 residues. Germline CDR1 is SSHAT and CDR2 is FNYEAQ (reference sequence). The CDR3 nucleotides read TGTGCCAGCACCGACCTAACGGGCAGAAGGGAGACCCAGTACTTC. Its protein is CASTDLTGRRETQYF.

The CDR3 region is CASSRDRGSYNSPLHF. The CDR3 coding sequence is TGTGCCAGCAGCCGGGACAGGGGATCCTATAATTCACCCCTCCACTTT. The gene calls are TRBV11-2 and TRBJ1-6, with 10 bases fitting TRBD1. The CDR3 has 16 residues. The V and J ends lost 5 bases and 1 base, in that order; junction bases with no gene match: 2. Germline CDR1 SGHAT, CDR2 FQNNGV.

The CDR3: CASSRTGYTF. Written as DNA, the CDR3 is TGTGCCAGCAGTCGAACAGGCTACACCTTC. The chain is built from TRBV2 and TRBJ1-2; D is ambiguous. Trimming took 5 bases from V and 8 from J, leaving 6 bases between them. The CDR3 extends over 10 amino acids. CDR1 SNHLY and CDR2 FYNNEI come from the germline V gene.